Below, 22 T cell receptor beta chains from the same sample are listed, as sequenced in a study of vaccination and CD4 T cells after COVID-19. Sequenced with the Oncomine TCR Beta short-read assay was DNA taken from cultured CD4+ T cells. TCRdb analysed the PCR reads with MiXCR anew, one entry per CDR3 protein. The table lists a few thousand distinct CDR3 sequences, about 14% of them singletons. Their cognate antigens are unknown. Treatment defined: approximately nine-day PBMC culture with coronavirus spike peptide pools or control peptides (ViraFEST assay). The sample taken for sequencing was CD4+ T cells from blood, cultured in vitro. All receptors derive from a human donor who had recovered from COVID-19.

Regarding this clonotype: A clone one base away is much larger, so this may be a read error. The chain combines TRBV20-1 with TRBJ2-3; the D gene is possibly TRBD1 (6 bases). The CDR3 has 12 amino acids. Germline V gives CDR1 DFQATT, CDR2 SNEGSKA (reference sequence). The V and J ends lost 7 bases and 5 bases respectively, with 13 bases between them. The chain's CDR3 is CSGLGQRDTQYF. CDR3 in DNA: TGCAGTGGCTTGGGACAACGAGATACGCAGTATTTT.

In this sample, this clonotype is medium-sized. The chain has TRBV12-5 and TRBJ1-5; no reliable D call. In germline, CDR1 is LGHNT, CDR2 FRNRAP. CDR3 length: 13 residues. The V end was cut by 5 bases, the J end by 7 bases, with 12 bases between. The CDR3 sequence is CASGPGRGQPQHF. The CDR3 region has the DNA TGTGCTAGTGGTCCCGGACGTGGGCAGCCCCAGCATTTT.

The chain recombines TRBV5-4 with TRBJ2-5, with TRBD2 identical over 8 bases. The CDR3 sequence is 15 residues long. The V gene end was trimmed by 0 bases and the J gene end by 3 bases; junction bases not matched to a gene: 4. Germline V lookup: CDR1 SGHNT, CDR2 YYREEE (reference sequence). The CDR3 region is CASSLEGLGEETQYF. The CDR3 nucleotides read TGTGCCAGCAGCTTGGAGGGACTAGGGGAAGAGACCCAGTACTTC.

The gene calls are TRBV19 and TRBJ1-3; unclear D gene. Germline values: CDR1 LNHDA, CDR2 SQIVND (reference sequence). The CDR3 has 13 amino acids. V was shortened by 7 bases and J by 3 bases, with 10 bases between the two germline ends. The CDR3 region is CASILNGGNTIYF. CDR3 bases: TGTGCCAGTATTCTAAACGGTGGAAACACCATATATTTT.

The rearrangement links TRBV6-5 to TRBJ2-7; D gene uncertain. The V gene lost 0 bases and the J gene lost 0 bases, with 6 bases spanning the gap. CDR3 size: 14 residues. Germline CDR1 and CDR2: MNHEY and SVGAGI. Written as DNA, the CDR3 is TGTGCCAGCAGTTACTCGAGTTTCTCCTACGAGCAGTACTTC. Translated, it gives CASSYSSFSYEQYF.

This clonotype ranks as medium-sized. The chain carries TRBV6-2 or TRBV6-3 and TRBJ1-2; 7 bases are a match to TRBD1. This CDR3 contains 16 residues. Trimming removed 5 bases from V and 2 bases from J; junction bases left unmatched: 11. Germline loops: CDR1 MNHEY, CDR2 SVGEGT. The CDR3 coding sequence is TGTGCCAGCAGTCGCCGGGACAGCCTTTCCAACTATGGCTACACCTTC. Translation: CASSRRDSLSNYGYTF.

This clonotype has a handful of counts. The chain links TRBV12-3 or TRBV12-4 to TRBJ1-2, with D unresolved. The CDR3 sequence is 16 residues long. Trimming pared 4 bases from V and 6 bases from J, leaving 21 bases between. CDR3 protein: CASSSTGWAPGDGYTF. DNA for the CDR3: TGTGCCAGCAGTTCTACCGGGTGGGCCCCAGGAGATGGCTACACCTTC.

This clonotype was seen only a few times. V is TRBV4-1 and J is TRBJ2-1; 10 positions agree with TRBD2. The CDR3 loop spans 16 amino acids. V was pared by 1 base and J by 4 bases, with 4 bases of the junction left unmatched. Germline lookup yields CDR1 MGHRA and CDR2 YSYEKL. CDR3 protein: CASSQGLAGTYNEQFF. In nucleotides, the CDR3 is TGCGCCAGCAGCCAAGGACTAGCGGGTACTTACAATGAGCAGTTCTTC.

The chain employs TRBV5-1 and TRBJ1-2; TRBD1 matches 8 bases. Trimming at V came to 2 bases and at J to 4 bases, leaving 4 bases not matched to a gene. CDR3 length: 14 residues. CDR1 and CDR2 (germline): SGHRS, YFSETQ. For the CDR3, the DNA is TGCGCCAGCAGCTTAGGACAGGGCGCCTATGGCTACACCTTC. Translation gives CASSLGQGAYGYTF.

By sample share, this clonotype is medium-sized. The rearrangement joins TRBV27 to TRBJ2-5; TRBD1 aligns across 9 bases. Per the germline V gene, CDR1 is MNHEY and CDR2 is SMNVEV (reference sequence). Losses at the gene ends were 7 bases for V and 5 bases for J; bases not matched to a gene: 11. This CDR3 contains 15 residues. CDR3 DNA: TGTGCCAGCACCGGACCCTCCGGGACAGGGGAGACCCAGTACTTC. Its protein is CASTGPSGTGETQYF.

Judged by abundance, this clonotype is medium-sized. The chain uses TRBV2 and TRBJ1-1; tentative D call: TRBD1 (5 bases). The V end was cut by 7 bases, the J end by 4 bases, with 13 bases between. CDR3 length: 13 amino acids. Per the germline V gene, CDR1 is SNHLY and CDR2 is FYNNEI. This CDR3 is CASNRGSVTEAFF. The DNA of the CDR3 is TGTGCCAGCAATAGGGGATCAGTCACTGAAGCTTTCTTT.

This clonotype turned up a few times. The rearrangement links TRBV5-4 to TRBJ2-5; D is ambiguous. There are 13 residues in the CDR3. V gave up 4 bases and J gave up 1 base, with 8 bases separating them. From germline, CDR1 is SGHNT and CDR2 YYREEE (reference sequence). The CDR3 DNA reads as TGTGCCAGCAGCGTGTGGACCCAAGAGACCCAGTACTTC. As protein: CASSVWTQETQYF.

The CDR3 reads CASSPGDSWDQETQYF. DNA of the CDR3: TGCGCCAGCAGCCCCGGCGACAGTTGGGATCAAGAGACCCAGTACTTC. This chain joins TRBV5-1 and TRBJ2-5; possibly TRBD1 for D (5 bases). The germline CDR1 and CDR2 sequences are SGHRS and YFSETQ. Trimming removed 4 bases at V and 2 bases at J, with 18 bases between. This CDR3 contains 16 residues.

This clonotype is medium-sized (0.01 to 0.1%) by share. CDR3: CATPPLVGYRAEAFF. The CDR3 nucleotides are TGTGCCACCCCCCCCTTGGTCGGCTATCGGGCTGAAGCTTTCTTT. This chain connects TRBV5-8 to TRBJ1-1; D call uncertain. Germline CDR1 is SGHTS and CDR2 is YDEGEE. The CDR3 spans 15 residues. Deletions cut 9 bases from V and 6 bases from J, with 24 bases between.

The rearrangement uses TRBV6-2 or TRBV6-3 and TRBJ1-6, with 7 bases fitting TRBD1. Germline lookup yields CDR1 MNHEY and CDR2 SVGEGT. The length of the CDR3 is 14 residues. V lost 5 bases and J lost 7; bases outside the gene matches: 5. The chain's CDR3 is CASSVTGENSPLHF. The CDR3 region has the DNA TGTGCCAGCAGTGTTACAGGGGAAAATTCACCCCTCCACTTT.

In this sample, this clonotype turned up a few times. V is TRBV12-3 or TRBV12-4 and J is TRBJ2-3; D is possibly TRBD1 or TRBD2 (5 bases each). V was clipped by 7 bases and J by 3 bases, with 11 bases between them. The CDR3 has 13 residues. Here the CDR3 DNA reads TGTGCCAGCATATCAGGGACGACAGATACGCAGTATTTT. Protein product: CASISGTTDTQYF.

CDR3 coding DNA: TGTGCCAGCAGCTTAAGCGGGTCGGACACCTGGAACACTGAAGCTTTCTTT. It is translated as CASSLSGSDTWNTEAFF. This chain joins TRBV7-9 and TRBJ1-1; TRBD1 is a possible D gene (5 bases). Germline CDR1 is SEHNR and CDR2 is FQNEAQ (reference sequence). Between the trimmed V and J ends, which lost 2 bases and 1 base, there was a span of 17 bases. This CDR3 has 17 amino acids. The full variable domain, completed using reference TRBV7-9 and TRBJ1-1, is DTGVSQNPRHKITKRGQNVTFRCDPISEHNRLYWYRQTLGQGPEFLTYFQNEAQLEKSRLLSDRFSAERPKGSFSTLEIQRTEQGDSAMYLCASSLSGSDTWNTEAFFGQGTRLTVV.

This clonotype is large within its sample. The gene calls are TRBV20-1 and TRBJ2-3, with TRBD1 matching 8 bases. V was clipped by 6 bases and J by 2 bases; unmatched bases: 10. Germline CDR1 reads DFQATT; CDR2 reads SNEGSKA (reference sequence). The CDR3 runs to 15 residues. This CDR3 reads CSALSRTGLTDTQYF. The DNA for the CDR3 is TGCAGTGCCCTATCCAGGACAGGGCTCACAGATACGCAGTATTTT.

By share, this clonotype counts as medium-sized. J is TRBJ1-2 and V is TRBV7-9, with D hard to call. The CDR3 is made up of 13 amino acids. V gave up 7 bases and J gave up 0 bases, with 9 bases separating them. Germline loops: CDR1 SEHNR, CDR2 FQNEAQ (reference sequence). The CDR3 region is CASTDTTNYGYTF. The CDR3 DNA reads as TGTGCCAGCACCGATACAACTAACTATGGCTACACCTTC.

By frequency in the sample, this clonotype is medium-sized (0.01 to 0.1%). Written as DNA, the CDR3 is TGTGCCAGCAGTTCCCGACTGGGGAACACTGAAGCTTTCTTT. Translating gives CASSSRLGNTEAFF. The chain couples TRBV7-2 to TRBJ1-1; no clear D. This CDR3 is built from 14 residues. Germline V gene data show CDR1 as SGHTA and CDR2 as FQGNSA. V lost 6 bases and J lost 1, with 12 bases in between.

This chain connects TRBV18 to TRBJ2-7; D might be TRBD1 (6 bases). The CDR3 length is 14 residues. Trimming took off 3 bases at V and 6 bases at J, with 15 bases between the two ends. CDR1 and CDR2 (germline): KGHSH, LQKENI. For the CDR3, the DNA is TGTGCCAGCTCACCGGCAGGGGCCACTCGCGAGCAGTACTTC. As protein: CASSPAGATREQYF.

The genes are TRBV4-2 and TRBJ1-4, with TRBD1 as a possible D gene (5 bases). Germline CDR1 LGHNA, CDR2 YNFKEQ. The CDR3 loop spans 17 amino acids. Trimming cost V 0 bases and J 4 bases, with 15 bases left between them. CDR3 protein: CASSQDPAGLHNEKLFF. The CDR3 bases are TGTGCCAGCAGCCAAGATCCTGCGGGACTCCATAATGAAAAACTGTTTTTT.